This T cell receptor beta chain was recorded in a study of T cell responses to AZD1222 COVID-19 vaccine. Overall study findings and caveats: Donors in the cohort were predominantly white British and more often female, and clonal diversity was possibly underestimated. Regions 160-218 and 743-854 dominated among vaccine-associated CD4 TCRs spanning spike.

Sequencing used immunoSEQ multiplex PCR; TCRdb keeps in-frame clones, though not all of them. The sample holds some 140,000 clones, 85% to 95% seen once. CDR3 length: 13 amino acids. V lost 3 bases to trimming and J lost 7 bases; unmatched junction nucleotides: 5. Germline V gives CDR1 SGHRS, CDR2 YFSETQ. Comments on this clone: Its target is unknown.

This clonotype was obtained from an adult in good health. The sample consisted of peripheral blood, taken on day 0 of AZD1222 vaccination. V gene TRBV5-1 combines with J gene TRBJ2-3, with 7 bases matching TRBD1. CDR3 coding DNA: TGCGCCAGCAGCTGGGACAGTCAGTATACGCAGTATTTT. It translates to CASSWDSQYTQYF.